The 11 T cell receptor beta chains in this list originate from one sample, sequenced in a study of blood T cell repertoires in COVID-19 (dated by TCRdb to about 2020). Library preparation employed the immunoSEQ multiplex PCR assay. TCRdb took this table from immuneACCESS and kept in-frame rearrangements with V and J called. Such tables lack part of the clones; where checked against another copy, unresolved V genes explain under half of the gap, and the rest is unexplained. This sample lists over 60,000 clones; 80% to 90% were detected once. Less than 7.5% of the sample comes from the top ten. Material: peripheral blood. These TCRs come from a woman over 75 with active COVID-19.

The chain is built from TRBV6-2 or TRBV6-3 and TRBJ2-5, with 9 bases that match TRBD1. The CDR3 consists of 16 residues. V lost 2 bases to trimming and J lost 5 bases; unmatched junction nucleotides: 9. Germline V gene lookup returns CDR1 MNHEY and CDR2 SVGEGT. This CDR3 is CASSYNPGTGRETQYF. In nucleotides, the CDR3 is TGTGCCAGCAGTTACAATCCCGGGACAGGGCGGGAGACCCAGTACTTC.

The chain couples TRBV5-1 to TRBJ2-5; 10 bases align to TRBD2. CDR1 and CDR2 (germline): SGHRS, YFSETQ. Losses at the gene ends were 2 bases for V and 4 bases for J; bases not matched to a gene: 8. CDR3 length: 16 residues. Here the CDR3 DNA reads TGCGCCAGCAGCTTTTTGTCTAGCGGGAGTGGAGAGACCCAGTACTTC. Translating it yields CASSFLSSGSGETQYF.

The gene calls are TRBV24-1 and TRBJ1-5, with TRBD1 matching 8 bases. Germline trimming cut 3 bases from V and 3 bases from J; bases unmatched to any gene: 6. The CDR3 is made up of 16 amino acids. Germline assignment: CDR1 KGHDR and CDR2 SFDVKD. This chain's CDR3 is CATSDGQGRFNQPQHF. The CDR3, as DNA: TGTGCCACCAGTGATGGACAGGGACGTTTCAATCAGCCCCAGCATTTT.

This clone was seen once. The chain couples TRBV28 to TRBJ2-7; possible D gene TRBD1, 6 bases. The ends were cut back, 4 bases at V and 1 base at J, with 11 bases in the middle. Germline V lookup: CDR1 MDHEN, CDR2 SYDVKM. This CDR3 has 14 amino acids. CDR3 nucleotide sequence: TGTGCCAGCAGTTCCCACACAGGGTCCTACGAGCAGTACTTC. Its translation is CASSSHTGSYEQYF.

The chain joins TRBV27 to TRBJ1-2, with TRBD1 identical over 12 bases. With V trimmed by 4 bases and J by 6 bases, 6 bases remained unmatched. Germline CDR1 MNHEY, CDR2 SMNVEV (reference sequence). The CDR3 length is 15 residues. CDR3 sequence (DNA): TGTGCCAGCAGTTCCCGGGACAGGGGGCGACATGGCTACACCTTC. It codes for CASSSRDRGRHGYTF.

This chain uses TRBV5-1 with TRBJ2-7, with TRBD1 matching over 8 bases. The CDR3 runs to 14 residues. CDR1 is SGHRS, CDR2 YFSETQ, per germline. V was pared by 0 bases and J by 3 bases, with 2 bases of the junction left unmatched. The CDR3 protein is CASSLGTGNYEQYF. The CDR3 DNA reads TGCGCCAGCAGCTTGGGGACAGGGAACTACGAGCAGTACTTC.

The rearrangement uses TRBV10-2 and TRBJ2-2, with D perhaps TRBD1 (6 bases). This CDR3 is built from 13 residues. Between the trimmed V and J ends, which lost 8 bases and 3 bases, there was a span of 10 bases. Germline loops: CDR1 WSHSY, CDR2 SAAADI. For the CDR3, the DNA is TGCGCCAGCTCTGGGGGCTACACCGGGGAGCTGTTTTTT. Protein sequence: CASSGGYTGELFF.

This chain links TRBV18 with TRBJ2-3, with 8 bases that match TRBD2. The CDR3 is 14 amino acids. From germline, CDR1 is KGHSH and CDR2 LQKENI. Losses at the gene ends were 4 bases for V and 5 bases for J; bases not matched to a gene: 5. CDR3 sequence reads: CASSQAGVKDTQYF. As DNA, the CDR3 is TGTGCCAGCTCACAAGCGGGAGTTAAAGATACGCAGTATTTT.

The chain has TRBV7-8 and TRBJ2-5; 13 bases match TRBD2. Losses at the gene ends were 1 base for V and 5 bases for J; bases not matched to a gene: 4. CDR1 SGHVS and CDR2 FQNEAQ come from the germline V gene. CDR3 length: 16 amino acids. CDR3 nucleotides: TGTGCCAGCAGCTTAGGGACTAGCGGGAGAGGGGAGACCCAGTACTTC. Protein sequence: CASSLGTSGRGETQYF.

The rearrangement uses TRBV19 and TRBJ2-6, with TRBD1 matching 7 bases. The germline gives CDR1 LNHDA, CDR2 SQIVND (reference sequence). V was pared by 10 bases and J by 1 base, with 13 bases of the junction left unmatched. CDR3 length: 17 amino acids. The CDR3 loop is CAISEDRHFSGANVLTF. CDR3 in DNA: TGTGCCATCAGCGAGGACAGGCATTTTTCTGGGGCCAACGTCCTGACTTTC.

For this clone: Other DNA variants within this sample encode the same CDR3. This CDR3 reads CASSSRLAADTQYF. As DNA, the CDR3 is TGTGCCAGCAGCTCAAGACTAGCCGCAGATACGCAGTATTTT. V is TRBV9 and J is TRBJ2-3; 7 bases line up with TRBD2. J lost 4 bases, V lost 4 bases, and 6 bases had no gene match. Germline V gives CDR1 SGDLS, CDR2 YYNGEE. The CDR3 loop spans 14 amino acids.